Listed here are 5 T cell receptor beta chains from one sample, sequenced in a study of beta chain features in type 1 diabetes (dated by TCRdb to about 2018). The receptor library was made with the immunoSEQ multiplex PCR assay. All of the isolated RNA was reverse transcribed with the High Capacity cDNA Reverse Transcription Kit, so expressed TCRB transcripts were sequenced. TCRdb re-hosts the immuneACCESS table, in-frame sequences only. Its copies lack some clones; in the studies checked, an unresolved V gene accounts for under half of them, and the cause for the rest is not known. Counted in this sample were 130,000 to 150,000 clones; about 10% of them appeared once. Roughly 1.4% of the sample goes to the ten largest clones. Material: naive CD4+ T cells from blood. The cell subset or site label here, explained by the study, means: true naive CD4+ T cells. The source is a man between 18 and 35 years old in good health.

This clone was detected only a few times. The chain links TRBV6-5 to TRBJ2-1; 9 bases line up with TRBD1. The CDR3 is 15 residues long. CDR1 is MNHEY and CDR2 is SVGAGI in the germline V gene. Germline trimming cut 5 bases from V and 4 bases from J; bases unmatched to any gene: 6. The CDR3 protein is CASSVRDRDYNEQFF. The CDR3 region has the DNA TGTGCCAGCAGTGTCCGGGACAGGGATTACAATGAGCAGTTCTTC.

This clone was picked up a small number of times. The CDR3 DNA reads TGTGCCAGCAGGCCAGCGGGGGGTTTTAATGAGCAGTTCTTC. It yields the protein CASRPAGGFNEQFF. This chain connects TRBV6-6 to TRBJ2-1, with 9 positions matching TRBD2. Germline loops: CDR1 MNHNY, CDR2 SVGAGI (reference sequence). The CDR3 consists of 14 residues. The junction had 7 bases not matched to a gene; V was cut back by 6 bases and J by 7 bases.

This clone has just a few counts. The chain joins TRBV5-6 to TRBJ2-5; 8 bases align to TRBD2. Germline CDR1 reads SGHDT; CDR2 reads YYEEEE. J gave up 3 bases and V 0 bases, and 7 bases lay outside the gene matches. This CDR3 is 16 amino acids long. The CDR3 nucleotides read TGTGCCAGCAGCTTGGTAATGCGGGGGGAAGAAGAGACCCAGTACTTC. Translation gives CASSLVMRGEEETQYF.

This clone was picked up a small number of times. The DNA for the CDR3 is TGTGCCAGTAGCCCAAACGTATATAGCGGGGGGACTAAGTTCTTC. Amino acid sequence: CASSPNVYSGGTKFF. The chain couples TRBV19 to TRBJ2-1; 10 bases match TRBD2. CDR1 is LNHDA and CDR2 is SQIVND in the germline V gene (reference sequence). This CDR3 region has 15 residues. The V gene end was trimmed by 6 bases and the J gene end by 14 bases; junction bases not matched to a gene: 16. Full variable domain (rest looked up from reference TRBV19 and TRBJ2-1): DGGITQSPKYLFRKEGQNVTLSCEQNLNHDAMYWYRQDPGQGLRLIYYSQIVNDFQKGDIAEGYSVSREKKESFPLTVTSAQKNPTAFYLCASSPNVYSGGTKFFGPGTRLTVL.

The chain joins TRBV7-2 to TRBJ2-1, with D maybe TRBD2 (6 bases). Germline V lookup: CDR1 SGHTA, CDR2 FQGNSA. The CDR3 totals 12 residues. Trimming pared 2 bases from V and 8 bases from J, leaving 7 bases between. The CDR3 sequence: CASSLSGDEQFF. CDR3 bases: TGTGCCAGCAGCTTATCGGGAGATGAGCAGTTCTTC.